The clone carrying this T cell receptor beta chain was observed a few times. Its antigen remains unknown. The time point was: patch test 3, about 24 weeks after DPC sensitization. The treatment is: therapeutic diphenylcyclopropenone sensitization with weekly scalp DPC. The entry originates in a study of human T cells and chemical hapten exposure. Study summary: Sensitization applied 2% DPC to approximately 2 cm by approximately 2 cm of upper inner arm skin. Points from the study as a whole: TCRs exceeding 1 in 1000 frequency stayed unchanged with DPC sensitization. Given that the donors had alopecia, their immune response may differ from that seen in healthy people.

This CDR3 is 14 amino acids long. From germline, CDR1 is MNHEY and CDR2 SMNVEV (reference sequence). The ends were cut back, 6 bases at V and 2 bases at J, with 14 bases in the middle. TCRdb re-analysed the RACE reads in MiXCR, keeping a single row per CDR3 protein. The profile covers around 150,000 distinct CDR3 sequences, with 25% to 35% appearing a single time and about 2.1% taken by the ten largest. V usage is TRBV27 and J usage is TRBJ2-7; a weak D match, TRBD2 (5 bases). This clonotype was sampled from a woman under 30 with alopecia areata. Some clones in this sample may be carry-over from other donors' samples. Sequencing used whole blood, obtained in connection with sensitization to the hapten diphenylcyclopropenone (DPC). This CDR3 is CASRKGGRTYEQYF. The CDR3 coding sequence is TGTGCCAGCAGGAAAGGAGGCAGAACCTACGAGCAGTACTTC.